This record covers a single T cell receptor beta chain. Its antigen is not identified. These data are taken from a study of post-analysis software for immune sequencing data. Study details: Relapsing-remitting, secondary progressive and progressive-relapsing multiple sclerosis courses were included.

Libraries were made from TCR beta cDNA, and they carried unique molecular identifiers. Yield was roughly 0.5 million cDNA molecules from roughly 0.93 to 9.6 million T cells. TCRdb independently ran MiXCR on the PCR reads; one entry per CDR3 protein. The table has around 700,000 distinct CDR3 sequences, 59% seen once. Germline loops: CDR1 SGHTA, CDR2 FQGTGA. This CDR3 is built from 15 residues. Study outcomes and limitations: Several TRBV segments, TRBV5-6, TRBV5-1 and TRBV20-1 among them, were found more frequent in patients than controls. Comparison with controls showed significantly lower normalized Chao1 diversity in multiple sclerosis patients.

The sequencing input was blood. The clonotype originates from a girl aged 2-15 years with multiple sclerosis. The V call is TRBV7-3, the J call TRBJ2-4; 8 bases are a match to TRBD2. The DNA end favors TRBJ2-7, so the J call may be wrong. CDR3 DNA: TGTGCCAGCAGCTTAGACCCGACTAGCGTATCCGAGCAGTACTTC. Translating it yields CASSLDPTSVSEQYF.